This T cell receptor beta chain was sequenced for a study of beta chain features in type 1 diabetes. Study-level points and caveats: Unsettled here was the matter of whether HLA type influences TCRB rearrangement.

Germline CDR1 SGHVS, CDR2 FQNEAQ. CDR3 size: 13 residues. V lost 6 bases and J lost 1, with 10 bases in between. Every bit of the isolated RNA underwent reverse transcription, so sequencing read expressed TCRB transcripts. Profiling relied on immunoSEQ multiplex PCR, and the TCRdb table lists in-frame clones only, not all of them. The sample holds under 300,000 clones, 25% to 35% seen once. This clone occurred once. Its antigen remains unknown. The V gene is TRBV7-8, the J gene TRBJ2-7, with D hard to call. This TCR was sampled from a man aged 25 to 45 in good health. Sequencing was carried out using central memory CD4+ T cells from blood. CDR3 loop: CASRKGLSYEQYF. The CDR3 DNA is TGTGCCAGCAGAAAAGGTTTATCCTACGAGCAGTACTTC.